Shown below are 26 T cell receptor beta chains from a single sample sequenced in a study of T cells in Graves' hyperthyroidism and ophthalmopathy. RNA transcripts were the template for amplifying TCR beta CDR3 regions. RT-PCR in the first round (using the HTBI primer set) targeted the TCR CDR3. TCRdb passed the multiplex PCR reads through MiXCR, listing each CDR3 protein once. This sample carries about 350,000 distinct CDR3 sequences, over 11% of them seen once, and the ten largest clones take just under 25%. The sequenced sample was blood. The receptor set was obtained from a woman aged 25-40 years with Graves' hyperthyroidism.

J is TRBJ2-1 and V is TRBV30; 14 bases match TRBD2. In germline, CDR1 is GTSNPN, CDR2 SVGIG (reference sequence). V trimming: 0 bases; J trimming: 0 bases; junction bases outside the gene matches: 1. The length of the CDR3 is 17 residues. The CDR3 DNA follows: TGTGCCTGGAGTGTTGGACTAGCGGGAGGCTCCTACAATGAGCAGTTCTTC. It translates to CAWSVGLAGGSYNEQFF.

This clonotype was observed many times. The V gene is TRBV20-1, the J gene TRBJ2-7; 8 bases are shared with TRBD2. The ends lost 1 base at V and 4 bases at J; junction bases unmatched: 18. The CDR3 extends over 18 amino acids. Per the germline V gene, CDR1 is DFQATT and CDR2 is SNEGSKA (reference sequence). The CDR3 nucleotides are TGCAGTGCTAGAGGAACGGCGAAGTCGGGCGGGGGGTTATACGAGCAGTACTTC. Translating it yields CSARGTAKSGGGLYEQYF.

This clonotype has a count of ten or more. The chain couples TRBV11-2 to TRBJ2-6, with 9 nucleotides matching TRBD1. The CDR3 is made up of 17 amino acids. With 1 base clipped from V and 2 bases from J, the junction kept 3 bases outside the gene matches. CDR1 and CDR2 (germline): SGHAT, FQNNGV. In DNA form, the CDR3 reads TGTGCCAGCAGCTTAGTTACAGGGGGCGCTGGGGCCAACGTCCTGACTTTC. Its translation is CASSLVTGGAGANVLTF.

In its sample, this clonotype was seen many times. The J gene is TRBJ2-3, the V gene TRBV7-2; TRBD2 agrees at 8 bases. Germline values: CDR1 SGHTA, CDR2 FQGNSA. V was pared by 6 bases and J by 6 bases, with 8 bases of the junction left unmatched. The CDR3 is made up of 14 amino acids. The CDR3 reads CASRATSVSDTQYF. The CDR3 DNA follows: TGTGCCAGCAGGGCGACTAGCGTATCGGATACGCAGTATTTT. The whole variable domain, filled in from reference TRBV7-2 and TRBJ2-3, reads GAGVSQSPSNKVTEKGKDVELRCDPISGHTALYWYRQSLGQGLEFLIYFQGNSAPDKSGLPSDRFSAERTGGSVSTLTIQRTQQEDSAVYLCASRATSVSDTQYFGPGTRLTVL.

At least ten counts were recorded for this clonotype. This chain links TRBV7-2 with TRBJ1-5; possible D gene TRBD1, 5 bases. Germline lookup yields CDR1 SGHTA and CDR2 FQGNSA. Trimming removed 5 bases from V and 4 bases from J, with 12 bases in between. The CDR3 contains 14 residues. CDR3 DNA: TGTGCCAGCAGCGCCGACCGGGGGAATCAGCCCCAGCATTTT. Translating it yields CASSADRGNQPQHF.

V is TRBV6-1 and J is TRBJ2-7; perhaps TRBD2 as D (6 bases). V was shortened by 5 bases and J by 6 bases, with 14 bases between the two germline ends. Per the germline V gene, CDR1 is MNHNS and CDR2 is SASEGT. This CDR3 is 13 amino acids long. Written as DNA, the CDR3 is TGTGCCAGCAGTTTGGAGGGCCCCCGCGAGCAGTACTTC. It encodes CASSLEGPREQYF.

J is TRBJ2-7 and V is TRBV5-1, with 13 positions matching TRBD2. V lost 4 bases and J lost 4; bases outside the gene matches: 5. CDR1 SGHRS and CDR2 YFSETQ come from the germline V gene. CDR3 size: 15 residues. The CDR3 nucleotides read TGCGCCAGCAGCACCGGACTAGCGGGAGCGTACGAGCAGTACTTC. Residues: CASSTGLAGAYEQYF.

This clonotype showed up many times. The chain uses TRBV7-3 and TRBJ2-5; 8 nucleotides line up with TRBD1. V lost 5 bases, J lost 4 bases, and 6 bases stayed unmatched. Germline V gene lookup returns CDR1 SGHTA and CDR2 FQGTGA. The CDR3 runs 14 residues. The CDR3 DNA reads as TGTGCCAGCAGCCCCGCAGGGGGCTTAGAGACCCAGTACTTC. This encodes CASSPAGGLETQYF. Full variable domain (outside the CDR3, taken from reference TRBV7-3 and TRBJ2-5): GAGVSQTPSNKVTEKGKYVELRCDPISGHTALYWYRQSLGQGPEFLIYFQGTGAADDSGLPNDRFFAVRPEGSVSTLKIQRTERGDSAVYLCASSPAGGLETQYFGPGTRLLVL.

This clonotype was found many times. The chain is built from TRBV12-3 or TRBV12-4 and TRBJ1-1; TRBD1 is a possible D gene (5 bases). V dropped 6 bases and J dropped 8 bases, with 13 bases sitting between them. The CDR3 totals 12 residues. DNA for the CDR3: TGTGCCAGCAGCAACCTTCGACAGGAAGCTTTCTTT. Translation: CASSNLRQEAFF.

The chain uses TRBV7-2 and TRBJ1-3; TRBD1 matches at 7 bases. CDR1 is SGHTA and CDR2 is FQGNSA in the germline V gene. The CDR3 runs 19 residues. V shed 1 base and J 2 bases; nucleotides not matched to a gene: 14. For the CDR3, the DNA is TGTGCCAGCAGCTTAGGAGGGGGCTACATGGCATGGGCTGGAAACACCATATATTTT. This sequence encodes CASSLGGGYMAWAGNTIYF.

In its sample, this clonotype was seen many times. CDR3 DNA sequence: TGTGCCAGCACCACACAAGGTTGGGTCCTCGGGACTAACTATGGCTACACCTTC. Protein product: CASTTQGWVLGTNYGYTF. The genes are TRBV28 and TRBJ1-2; no clear D gene. From germline, CDR1 is MDHEN and CDR2 SYDVKM. CDR3 length equals 18 residues. The V end was cut by 7 bases, the J end by 0 bases, with 24 bases between.

To note about this clonotype: Just one base apart from a much larger clone, this may be a read error. The chain uses TRBV29-1 and TRBJ2-7; 11 bases are a match to TRBD2. This CDR3 is 13 amino acids long. Germline V gives CDR1 SQVTM, CDR2 ANQGSEA. In nucleotides, the CDR3 is TGCGGCGCCACCGAGCTAGCGGGAGGCGAGCAGTACTTC. Amino acid sequence: CGATELAGGEQYF.

The chain is built from TRBV30 and TRBJ2-7, with a weak D call TRBD2 (7 bases). Trimming pared 0 bases from V and 2 bases from J, leaving 20 bases between. In germline, CDR1 is GTSNPN, CDR2 SVGIG (reference sequence). This CDR3 has 17 amino acids. CDR3 coding DNA: TGTGCCTGGAGTGTACTTAGTCGGCAAGGGGGGGCCTACGAGCAGTACTTC. It specifies CAWSVLSRQGGAYEQYF.

This clonotype is a singleton in its sample. V and J are TRBV7-2 and TRBJ1-4; D is uncertain. Between the trimmed V and J ends, which lost 5 bases and 5 bases, there was a span of 18 bases. The CDR3 consists of 16 residues. From germline, CDR1 is SGHTA and CDR2 FQGNSA. The CDR3: CASSQTIDGKNEKLFF. CDR3 sequence (DNA): TGTGCCAGCAGCCAAACGATCGACGGAAAAAATGAAAAACTGTTTTTT.

At least ten counts were recorded for this clonotype. CDR3 in amino acids: CASSAEWGALSNQPQHF. Here the CDR3 DNA reads TGTGCCAGCAGTGCGGAGTGGGGGGCTTTGAGCAATCAGCCCCAGCATTTT. The chain carries TRBV6-1 and TRBJ1-5; D might be TRBD1 (6 bases). The ends were cut back, 4 bases at V and 1 base at J, with 17 bases in the middle. Per the germline V gene, CDR1 is MNHNS and CDR2 is SASEGT. This CDR3 is 17 amino acids long.

This chain connects TRBV4-1 to TRBJ2-7; 8 nucleotides agree with TRBD1. Trimming took 1 base from V and 7 from J; bases not matched to a gene: 12. This CDR3 spans 16 amino acids. The germline gives CDR1 MGHRA, CDR2 YSYEKL. This CDR3 reads CASSQGARTGMEEQYF. The DNA of the CDR3 is TGCGCCAGCAGCCAAGGAGCAAGGACAGGGATGGAAGAGCAGTACTTC.

CDR3 loop: CASSLWTSGREETQYF. The CDR3 bases are TGTGCCAGCAGCCTGTGGACTAGCGGGAGGGAAGAGACCCAGTACTTC. This chain links TRBV7-6 with TRBJ2-5, with TRBD2 matching 15 bases. The V and J ends lost 5 bases and 3 bases, in that order; junction bases with no gene match: 4. Germline V gene sequence: CDR1 SGHVS, CDR2 FNYEAQ. This CDR3 has 16 residues.

This clonotype was counted many times. The chain is built from TRBV2 and TRBJ1-1, with D unclear. Germline V gives CDR1 SNHLY, CDR2 FYNNEI. The length of the CDR3 is 10 residues. V gave up 10 bases and J gave up 8 bases, with 11 bases separating them. The CDR3 coding sequence is TGTGCCACCCAAAGCGGAGAAGCTTTCTTT. Translating gives CATQSGEAFF.

There are a few counts of this clonotype. The gene calls are TRBV20-1 and TRBJ2-4, with TRBD2 matching over 7 bases. Germline lookup yields CDR1 DFQATT and CDR2 SNEGSKA (reference sequence). The CDR3 contains 16 residues. V trimming: 4 bases; J trimming: 0 bases; junction bases outside the gene matches: 9. For the CDR3, the DNA is TGCAGTGCTACCGAACAATTAGCGGGAGCCAAAAACATTCAGTACTTC. Translating it yields CSATEQLAGAKNIQYF.

Many counts were recorded for this clonotype. The genes are TRBV12-3 or TRBV12-4 and TRBJ2-7; TRBD1 agrees at 9 bases. V shed 5 bases, J shed 6 bases, and the junction held 5 bases outside the gene matches. CDR3 length: 13 residues. CDR3 loop: CASSQQGASEQYF. In nucleotides, the CDR3 is TGTGCCAGCAGTCAACAGGGGGCCTCCGAGCAGTACTTC.

V is TRBV5-5 and J is TRBJ2-1; D is perhaps TRBD2 (5 bases). V shed 0 bases and J shed 5 bases, with 15 bases lying between them. The CDR3 consists of 16 residues. Looked up from germline, CDR1 is SGHKS and CDR2 is YYEKEE (reference sequence). In nucleotides, the CDR3 is TGTGCCAGCAGCTTGGTTGGGCTAGCAACCAACAATGAGCAGTTCTTC. Protein: CASSLVGLATNNEQFF.

This clonotype was detected ten times or more. This chain links TRBV19 with TRBJ1-1, with D perhaps matching TRBD1 (6 bases). CDR1 and CDR2 from the germline V gene are LNHDA and SQIVND (reference sequence). Trimming cost V 3 bases and J 0 bases, with 11 bases left between them. There are 15 residues in the CDR3. The CDR3 nucleotides are TGTGCCAGTAGTATGGACAGCCAATTGAACACTGAAGCTTTCTTT. Amino acids: CASSMDSQLNTEAFF.

The table lists this clonotype with many counts. The chain has TRBV2 and TRBJ1-6, with TRBD1 identical over 7 bases. The CDR3 loop spans 15 amino acids. Germline V CDR1 and CDR2: SNHLY, FYNNEI. V was clipped by 6 bases and J by 7 bases; unmatched bases: 9. The CDR3 is CASRGDSGGNSPLHF. For the CDR3, the DNA is TGTGCCAGCAGGGGGGACAGTGGGGGGAATTCACCCCTCCACTTT. The entire variable domain, with the rest obtained from reference TRBV2 and TRBJ1-6, is as follows: EPEVTQTPSHQVTQMGQEVILRCVPISNHLYFYWYRQILGQKVEFLVSFYNNEISEKSEIFDDQFSVERPDGSNFTLKIRSTKLEDSAMYFCASRGDSGGNSPLHFGNGTRLTVT.

This clonotype has at least ten counts. The chain recombines TRBV28 with TRBJ2-2, with a possible D match to TRBD2 (6 bases). Germline lookup yields CDR1 MDHEN and CDR2 SYDVKM. The CDR3 covers 15 residues. Trimming cost V 5 bases and J 2 bases, with 12 bases left between them. CDR3 sequence (DNA): TGTGCCAGCAGTCCCGGGACTCCTAACACCGGGGAGCTGTTTTTT. Translated: CASSPGTPNTGELFF.

The chain is built from TRBV28 and TRBJ2-2; TRBD1 agrees at 7 bases. The CDR3 sequence is 15 residues long. Germline V gene lookup returns CDR1 MDHEN and CDR2 SYDVKM. Unmatched junction bases numbered 9, after V lost 8 bases and J lost 3 bases. This chain's CDR3 is CASLTGDTYTGELFF. The CDR3 DNA reads as TGTGCCAGCCTCACAGGGGACACCTACACCGGGGAGCTGTTTTTT.

There are many counts of this clonotype. This chain joins TRBV6-2 or TRBV6-3 and TRBJ2-3; 8 bases fit TRBD2. Germline V gene sequence: CDR1 MNHEY, CDR2 SVGEGT. The CDR3 runs to 14 residues. Trimming removed 7 bases from V and 5 bases from J; junction bases left unmatched: 8. CDR3 coding DNA: TGTGCCAGCAATTATCTCCTAGCGGGAGATACGCAGTATTTT. Translating it yields CASNYLLAGDTQYF.